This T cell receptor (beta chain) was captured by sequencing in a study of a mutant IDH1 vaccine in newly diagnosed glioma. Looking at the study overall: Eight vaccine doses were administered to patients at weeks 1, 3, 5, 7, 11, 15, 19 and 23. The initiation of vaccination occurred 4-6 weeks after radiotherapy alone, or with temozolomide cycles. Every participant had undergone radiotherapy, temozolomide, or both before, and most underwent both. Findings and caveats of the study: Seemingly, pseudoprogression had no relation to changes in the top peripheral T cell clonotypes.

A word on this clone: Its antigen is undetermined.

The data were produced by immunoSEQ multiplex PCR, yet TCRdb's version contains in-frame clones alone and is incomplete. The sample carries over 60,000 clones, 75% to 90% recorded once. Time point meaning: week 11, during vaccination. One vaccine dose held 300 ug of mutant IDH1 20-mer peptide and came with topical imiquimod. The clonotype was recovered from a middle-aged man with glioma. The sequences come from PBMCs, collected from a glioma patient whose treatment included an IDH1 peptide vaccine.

The chain's CDR3 is CASSSSTQAYGYTF. In DNA form, the CDR3 reads TGTGCCAGTAGTAGTAGCACGCAAGCCTATGGCTACACCTTC. The genes are TRBV19 and TRBJ1-2; D is uncertain. The germline CDR1 and CDR2 sequences are LNHDA and SQIVND (reference sequence). The V and J ends lost 4 bases and 4 bases respectively, with 13 bases between them. The length of the CDR3 is 14 residues.